The rows below give T cell receptor beta chains drawn from one sample of a study of identical twins. TCRdb passed the 5' RACE reads through MiXCR, listing each CDR3 protein once. The sample yields 640,000 or so distinct CDR3 sequences, 5.5% to 6.5% seen once. The sequencing input was naive T cells sorted from blood. The receptors here all came from a man younger than 30 in good health. CDR3s include the opening cysteine and the closing phenylalanine or tryptophan. D genes are given only for firm matches.

J | D | V | CDR3
TRBJ1-3 | - | TRBV5-1 | CASSFESAGNTIYF
TRBJ2-5 | - | TRBV5-1 | CASSSRGGPQETQYF
TRBJ1-1 | TRBD1 | TRBV6-1 | CASSEMDRGAEAFF
- | - | TRBV2 | CASSDYLIAATYYEQFF
TRBJ2-1 | - | TRBV15 | CATRMRDRLYNEQFF
TRBJ2-5 | - | TRBV18 | CASSQDQQETQYF
TRBJ2-7 | TRBD2 | TRBV27 | CASSLAGEPHEQYF
TRBJ1-2 | TRBD1 | TRBV20-1 | CSARDHTGGFGYTF
TRBJ2-1 | - | TRBV21-1 | CASSNWAQDEQFF
TRBJ2-3 | TRBD2 | TRBV11-2 | CASSLGAGDFTDTQYF
TRBJ2-1 | TRBD2 | TRBV20-1 | CSAWMTSGRRGNEQFF
TRBJ1-5 | TRBD1 | TRBV27 | CASSAGTGINQPQHF
TRBJ2-5 | - | TRBV7-9 | CASSRMAGQVQYF
TRBJ2-1 | - | TRBV9 | CASSVDPSSSYNEQFF
TRBJ2-1 | - | TRBV7-8 | CASSLDGDRGVGNEQFF
TRBJ2-7 | TRBD1 | TRBV5-1 | CASSLGTADRGEQYF
TRBJ1-4 | - | TRBV12-3/TRBV12-4 | CASQMRGSNEKLFF
TRBJ2-3 | TRBD2 | TRBV24-1 | CATSDFTGLAGDTDTQYF
TRBJ1-6 | TRBD1 | TRBV6-1 | CASSPGQGWASPLHF
TRBJ2-1 | - | TRBV11-2 | CASSLDMLSGEQFF
TRBJ2-5 | TRBD2 | TRBV27 | CASSPVGGTPSKETQYF
TRBJ2-1 | - | TRBV6-5 | CASSYARWSNEQFF
TRBJ2-3 | - | TRBV29-1 | CSVFGPDTQYF
TRBJ1-1 | - | TRBV6-5 | CASSYTAMNTEAFF
TRBJ1-5 | - | TRBV11-2 | CASSLASGMGNQPQHF
TRBJ2-7 | TRBD1 | TRBV29-1 | CSVAGTGGVEQYF
TRBJ1-1 | - | TRBV27 | CASSLYFSLSGGSTEAFF
TRBJ2-1 | TRBD2 | TRBV12-5 | CASGSISGRAINEQFF
TRBJ1-2 | - | TRBV7-9 | CASSLPGVGYTF
TRBJ2-3 | TRBD2 | TRBV3-1 | CASSQSGLAGGFSDTQYF
TRBJ2-1 | TRBD1 | TRBV12-3/TRBV12-4 | CASSQTGVEYNEQFF
TRBJ2-4 | TRBD1 | TRBV10-3 | CATTLTGTGGIMDIQYF
TRBJ2-1 | - | TRBV12-3/TRBV12-4 | CASRQGRAPELNEQFF
TRBJ1-5 | - | TRBV6-1 | CASSVYQVYSNQPQHF
TRBJ2-7 | - | TRBV5-6 | CASSLGVTTDYEQYF
TRBJ1-3 | - | TRBV12-3/TRBV12-4 | CASSPQDTGNTIYF
TRBJ2-7 | TRBD1 | TRBV28 | CASGDRAPYEQYF